This T cell receptor beta chain was sequenced during a study of shared T cell receptors in the human thymus (dated by TCRdb to the early 2020s). Context from the whole study: The study investigated the way shared, self-reactive T-cell receptor alpha chains are produced in the human thymus.

With regard to this clone: Its binding antigen is unknown. One base away there is no much larger clone; base qualities are not given.

Libraries were made using the immunoSEQ multiplex PCR assay. Held by TCRdb, this immuneACCESS table contains in-frame sequences only and omits some clones. Under half of the omission traces to an unresolved V gene where checked; the cause of the rest is unknown. This sample gives about 380,000 clones in total; 85% to 95% of them show up just once. 0.015% to 0.025% of the sample is held by the ten biggest clonotypes. The origin of this receptor is a human donor. The specimen was thymocytes.

In nucleotide form, the sequence is TGTGCCAGTAACGAAGTTAGACGGGACAGAAGCTCCTACAATGAGCAGTTCTTC. It specifies CASNEVRRDRSSYNEQFF. The rearranged segments are TRBV19 and TRBJ2-1, and TRBD1 aligns with 7 junction nucleotides. CDR1 and CDR2 are drawn from the germline V gene (reference sequence): LNHDA, SQIVND. Measured from the cysteine to the phenylalanine, the CDR3 is 18 residues long. Left in the record is the CDR3 DNA by itself, 54 bases read in frame from the first base. Trimming removed 7 bases from V and 0 bases from J; the gene matches leave 15 bases unexplained.